This T cell receptor (beta chain) stems from a study of blood T cell repertoires in COVID-19. Study at large: Samples taken during acute and convalescent COVID-19 were collected in the United States, Italy and Spain. T cells, B-cell-depleted T cells, or PBMCs supplied cDNA or gDNA.

Authors' data handling: Reference gene primer amplification in the assay estimated nucleated cell counts. The protocol was immunoSEQ multiplex PCR, while the TCRdb copy is restricted to in-frame clones and leaves out a portion. V and J calls and clone size are copied from that table; D and trimming were computed from the DNA. Here the sample spans roughly 230,000 clones, about 80% being singletons. CDR1 LGHDT and CDR2 YNNKEL come from the germline V gene (reference sequence). CDR3 size: 14 residues. V shed 0 bases and J 10 bases; nucleotides not matched to a gene: 6. The sequence came from a man between 50 and 59 years old with active or convalescent COVID-19. The source material was peripheral blood. V gene TRBV3-1 (or the pseudogene TRBV3-2) combines with J gene TRBJ2-7, with TRBD1 identical over 10 bases. For the CDR3, the DNA is TGTGCCAGCAGCCAAGATCCTGACAGGGGGCGACAGTACTTC. Its translation: CASSQDPDRGRQYF.